By share of the sample, the clone carrying this T cell receptor (beta chain) is medium-sized. The target antigen is unknown. The CDR3 runs to 12 residues. Germline lookup yields CDR1 GTSNPN and CDR2 SVGIG (reference sequence). The V end was cut by 5 bases, the J end by 2 bases, with 9 bases between. The method was immunoSEQ multiplex PCR; TCRdb's version includes in-frame clones alone and lacks a portion of them. The sample comprises over 90,000 clones, around 84% of which are singletons, and around 2% rests with the top ten. This sample stems from a study of OX40 agonist ivuxolimab in advanced cancers. General observations from the study: Clonal expansion was seen in CD4+ and CD8+ blood T cells by week 6 at 0.1 to 3.0 mg/kg. Expanded clones tended on average to be more numerous among CD8+ T cells than CD4+.

The TCR sequence derives from an adult with an advanced solid tumor such as melanoma, head and neck, liver or kidney cancer. Material: CD4+ or CD8+ T cells sorted from blood, obtained in a trial of the OX40 agonist ivuxolimab. This chain connects TRBV30 to TRBJ1-2; a weak D match, TRBD1 (5 bases). The CDR3: CAWEGRNYGYTF. In DNA form, the CDR3 reads TGTGCCTGGGAGGGACGGAACTATGGCTACACCTTC.